This entry lists 4 T cell receptor beta chains sequenced from one sample in a study of blood T cell repertoires in COVID-19. TCRdb's table, derived via immunoSEQ multiplex PCR, lists solely in-frame clones and lacks some. The table lists nearly 250,000 clones, approximately 84% of them singletons, with under 2% in the top ten. Source material: peripheral blood. These receptors were taken from a woman at least 80 years old with acute or convalescent COVID-19.

The V call is TRBV7-9, the J call TRBJ2-1, with 7 bases that match TRBD2. Germline V lookup: CDR1 SEHNR, CDR2 FQNEAQ (reference sequence). The CDR3 is 12 amino acids. Trimming removed 5 bases from V and 13 bases from J; junction bases left unmatched: 8. CDR3 sequence (DNA): TGTGCCAGCAGCGCGGGAGCGGGTCGTCAGTTCTTC. The encoded protein is CASSAGAGRQFF. The full variable domain, rest sourced from reference TRBV7-9 and TRBJ2-1, is DTGVSQNPRHKITKRGQNVTFRCDPISEHNRLYWYRQTLGQGPEFLTYFQNEAQLEKSRLLSDRFSAERPKGSFSTLEIQRTEQGDSAMYLCASSAGAGRQFFGPGTRLTVL.

The V gene is TRBV28, the J gene TRBJ2-7, with TRBD2 matching over 13 bases. CDR1 and CDR2 (germline): MDHEN, SYDVKM. The CDR3 extends over 17 amino acids. Germline trimming cut 0 bases from V and 7 bases from J; bases unmatched to any gene: 9. CDR3 sequence (DNA): TGTGCCAGCAGTTTATGGTCACTAGCGGGAGGGCCGGGAGAGCAGTACTTC. The encoded protein is CASSLWSLAGGPGEQYF.

CDR3 loop: CASSSEYRHEQFF. CDR3 nucleotide sequence: TGTGCCAGCAGCTCGGAGTATCGCCATGAGCAGTTCTTC. The V gene is TRBV6-2 or TRBV6-3, the J gene TRBJ2-1; D unclear. The germline V and J ends were trimmed by 6 bases and 8 bases, with 14 bases remaining between them. The CDR3 extends over 13 amino acids. Per germline, CDR1 MNHEY and CDR2 SVGEGT.

The V call is TRBV19, the J call TRBJ1-6; the D gene is possibly TRBD1 (6 bases). The V and J ends lost 6 bases and 6 bases respectively, with 12 bases between them. The germline V gene has CDR1 LNHDA and CDR2 SQIVND (reference sequence). CDR3 length equals 14 residues. CDR3 region: CASSRTAPNSPLHF. The CDR3 bases are TGTGCCAGTAGCCGGACAGCACCTAATTCACCCCTCCACTTT.